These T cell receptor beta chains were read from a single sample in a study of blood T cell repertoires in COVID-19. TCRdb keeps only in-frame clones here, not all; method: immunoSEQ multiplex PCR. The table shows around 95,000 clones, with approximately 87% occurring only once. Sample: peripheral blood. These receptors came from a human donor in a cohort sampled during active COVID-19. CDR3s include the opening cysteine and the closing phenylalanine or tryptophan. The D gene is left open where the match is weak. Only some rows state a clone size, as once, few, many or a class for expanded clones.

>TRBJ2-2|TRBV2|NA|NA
CASKPSGANTGELFF
TGTGCCAGCAAGCCCAGCGGCGCGAACACCGGGGAGCTGTTTTTT
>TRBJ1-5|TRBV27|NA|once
CASSSLSNQPQHF
TGTGCCAGCAGTTCACTAAGTAATCAGCCCCAGCATTTT
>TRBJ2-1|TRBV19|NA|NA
CASSVQTGNEQFF
TGTGCCAGTAGTGTCCAGACAGGCAATGAGCAGTTCTTC
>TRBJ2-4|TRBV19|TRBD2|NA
CASSISDAGGKNIQYF
TGTGCCAGTAGTATCAGTGACGCGGGGGGGAAAAACATTCAGTACTTC
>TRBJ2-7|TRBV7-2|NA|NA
CASSSYITAYEQYF
TGTGCCAGCAGCTCATATATTACAGCCTACGAGCAGTACTTC
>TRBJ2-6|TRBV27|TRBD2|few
CASSLLGLAGTGANVLTF
TGTGCCAGCAGTTTATTAGGTCTAGCGGGAACCGGGGCCAACGTCCTGACTTTC
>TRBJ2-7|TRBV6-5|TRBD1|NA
CASRRTGTYEQYF
TGTGCCAGCAGACGGACAGGGACTTACGAGCAGTACTTC
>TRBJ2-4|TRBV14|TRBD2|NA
CASSQGLAGNIQYF
TGTGCCAGCAGCCAAGGACTAGCGGGAAACATTCAGTACTTC
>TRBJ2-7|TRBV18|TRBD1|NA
CASSHRDSSYEQYF
TGTGCCAGCTCTCACCGGGACAGCTCCTACGAGCAGTACTTC
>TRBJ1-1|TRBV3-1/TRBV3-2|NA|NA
CASSQDTGIGVNTEAFF
TGTGCCAGCAGCCAAGACACGGGGATTGGGGTGAACACTGAAGCTTTCTTT
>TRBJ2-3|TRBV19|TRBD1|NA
CASTALARGLGGTDTQYF
TGTGCCAGTACTGCTTTAGCCAGGGGGCTCGGTGGAACAGATACGCAGTATTTT
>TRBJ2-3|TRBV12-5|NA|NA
CASGLNSGSTDTQYF
TGTGCTAGTGGTTTGAATTCGGGTAGCACAGATACGCAGTATTTT
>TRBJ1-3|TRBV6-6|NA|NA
CASSPPGQPGNTIYF
TGTGCCAGCAGCCCCCCCGGACAGCCTGGAAACACCATATATTTT
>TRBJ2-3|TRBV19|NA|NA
CASSEGNTDTQYF
TGTGCCAGTAGTGAGGGAAACACAGATACGCAGTATTTT
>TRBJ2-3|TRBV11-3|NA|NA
CASSHLATDTQYF
TGTGCCAGCAGCCACCTAGCCACAGATACGCAGTATTTT
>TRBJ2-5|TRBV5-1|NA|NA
CASSSSGTQLLETQYF
TGCGCCAGCAGCTCCTCCGGGACTCAACTGCTAGAGACCCAGTACTTC
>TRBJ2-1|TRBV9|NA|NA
CASSVSPSSYNEQFF
TGTGCCAGCAGCGTGAGCCCGAGCTCCTACAATGAGCAGTTCTTC
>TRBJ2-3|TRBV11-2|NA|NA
CASSSSQGSDTQYF
TGTGCCAGCAGCTCGTCGCAGGGGTCAGATACGCAGTATTTT
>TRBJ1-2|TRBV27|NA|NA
CASSFRTGEGEYGYTF
TGTGCCAGCAGTTTTAGGACCGGGGAGGGAGAATATGGCTACACCTTC
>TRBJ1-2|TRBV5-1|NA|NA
CASSLAGGYGYTF
TGCGCCAGCAGCTTGGCGGGAGGATATGGCTACACCTTC
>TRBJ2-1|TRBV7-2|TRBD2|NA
CASSLGLAGRSQKQFF
TGTGCCAGCAGCTTAGGGCTAGCGGGGCGCTCACAGAAGCAGTTCTTC
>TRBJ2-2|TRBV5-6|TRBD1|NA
CASSSNRDRPQMNTGELFF
TGTGCCAGCAGCTCCAACCGGGACAGGCCCCAAATGAACACCGGGGAGCTGTTTTTT
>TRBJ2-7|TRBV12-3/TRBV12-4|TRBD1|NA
CASGTGAPYEQYF
TGTGCCAGCGGGACAGGGGCACCCTACGAGCAGTACTTC
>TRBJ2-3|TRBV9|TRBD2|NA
CASSAGVTGLAGFTDTQYF
TGTGCCAGCAGCGCGGGGGTTACGGGACTAGCGGGGTTCACAGATACGCAGTATTTT
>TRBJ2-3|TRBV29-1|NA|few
CSCYSETWTDTQYF
TGCAGTTGCTACTCGGAGACCTGGACAGATACGCAGTATTTT
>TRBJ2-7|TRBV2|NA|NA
CASRAGTAASYEQYF
TGTGCCAGCAGGGCCGGGACTGCGGCGTCCTACGAGCAGTACTTC
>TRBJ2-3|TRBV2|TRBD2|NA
CASSVFLAGNTDTQYF
TGTGCCAGCAGTGTTTTCCTAGCGGGAAATACAGATACGCAGTATTTT
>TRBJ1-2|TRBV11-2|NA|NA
CASSPQARANYGYTF
TGTGCCAGCAGCCCCCAGGCACGCGCTAACTATGGCTACACCTTC
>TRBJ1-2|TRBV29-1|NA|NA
CSVDSLGGGRSYTF
TGCAGCGTTGACTCCCTGGGAGGGGGTCGATCGTACACCTTC
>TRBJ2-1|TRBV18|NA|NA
CASSPPMGLNEQFF
TGTGCCAGCTCACCACCGATGGGCCTCAATGAGCAGTTCTTC
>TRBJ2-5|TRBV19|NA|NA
CASSIGLALEAQYF
TGTGCCAGTAGTATCGGTCTAGCGCTGGAGGCCCAGTACTTC
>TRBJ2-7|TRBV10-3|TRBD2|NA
CAISGLAGAGEQYF
TGTGCCATCAGTGGACTAGCGGGAGCCGGCGAGCAGTACTTC
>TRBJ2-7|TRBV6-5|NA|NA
CASSSLPLSYEQYF
TGTGCCAGCAGTTCCCTCCCCCTCTCCTACGAGCAGTACTTC
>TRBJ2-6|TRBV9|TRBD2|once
CASSVRGEAGANVLTF
TGTGCCAGCAGCGTACGGGGGGAGGCTGGGGCCAACGTCCTGACTTTC
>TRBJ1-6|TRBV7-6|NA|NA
CASSESSYNSPLHF
TGTGCCAGCAGCGAGAGCTCCTATAATTCACCCCTCCACTTT
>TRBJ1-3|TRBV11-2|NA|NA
CASSSGSANTIYF
TGTGCCAGCAGCTCCGGGTCGGCGAACACCATATATTTT
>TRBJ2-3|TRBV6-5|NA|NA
CASTPFTDTQYF
TGTGCCAGCACCCCATTCACAGATACGCAGTATTTT
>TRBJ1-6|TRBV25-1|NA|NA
CASSEIGVASGGSSPLHF
TGTGCCAGCAGTGAAATCGGCGTTGCGTCAGGAGGGAGCTCACCCCTCCACTTT
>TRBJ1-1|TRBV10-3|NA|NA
CAISGGENTEAFF
TGTGCCATCAGTGGGGGGGAGAACACTGAAGCTTTCTTT
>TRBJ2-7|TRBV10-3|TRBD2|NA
CAISDGTSGVSSSYEQYF
TGTGCCATCAGTGACGGGACTAGCGGGGTCTCGAGCTCCTACGAGCAGTACTTC
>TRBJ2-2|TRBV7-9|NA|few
CASRSAGNTGELFF
TGTGCCAGCAGATCGGCAGGGAACACCGGGGAGCTGTTTTTT
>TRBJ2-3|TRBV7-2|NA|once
CASSLDRVGDDTQYF
TGTGCCAGCAGCTTAGACAGGGTGGGCGACGATACGCAGTATTTT
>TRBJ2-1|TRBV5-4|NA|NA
CASSLIQSEQFF
TGTGCCAGCAGCTTGATACAGAGTGAGCAGTTCTTC
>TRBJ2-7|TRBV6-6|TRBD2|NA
CASSYEGTSGATEQYF
TGTGCCAGCAGTTACGAGGGGACTAGCGGGGCCACCGAGCAGTACTTC
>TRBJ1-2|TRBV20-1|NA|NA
CSARQGNGYTF
TGCAGTGCTAGACAGGGGAACGGCTACACCTTC
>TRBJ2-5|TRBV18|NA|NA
CASSNGQGGRETQYF
TGTGCCAGCTCAAACGGACAGGGAGGGCGAGAGACCCAGTACTTC
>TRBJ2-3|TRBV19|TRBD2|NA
CASSILAGRGTDTQYF
TGTGCCAGTAGTATCCTAGCGGGAAGGGGGACAGATACGCAGTATTTT
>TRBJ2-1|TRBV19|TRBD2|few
CAIGGREGLNEQFF
TGTGCCATCGGGGGGCGGGAGGGCCTCAATGAGCAGTTCTTC
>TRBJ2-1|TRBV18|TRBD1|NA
CASSPRTGDTEQFF
TGTGCCAGCTCACCTAGGACAGGGGACACTGAGCAGTTCTTC
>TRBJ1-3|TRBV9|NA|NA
CASSVGGGGNTIYF
TGTGCCAGCAGCGTCGGGGGAGGTGGAAACACCATATATTTT
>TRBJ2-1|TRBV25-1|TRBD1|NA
CASSERQGQFKQFF
TGTGCCAGCAGTGAACGACAGGGGCAATTTAAGCAGTTCTTC